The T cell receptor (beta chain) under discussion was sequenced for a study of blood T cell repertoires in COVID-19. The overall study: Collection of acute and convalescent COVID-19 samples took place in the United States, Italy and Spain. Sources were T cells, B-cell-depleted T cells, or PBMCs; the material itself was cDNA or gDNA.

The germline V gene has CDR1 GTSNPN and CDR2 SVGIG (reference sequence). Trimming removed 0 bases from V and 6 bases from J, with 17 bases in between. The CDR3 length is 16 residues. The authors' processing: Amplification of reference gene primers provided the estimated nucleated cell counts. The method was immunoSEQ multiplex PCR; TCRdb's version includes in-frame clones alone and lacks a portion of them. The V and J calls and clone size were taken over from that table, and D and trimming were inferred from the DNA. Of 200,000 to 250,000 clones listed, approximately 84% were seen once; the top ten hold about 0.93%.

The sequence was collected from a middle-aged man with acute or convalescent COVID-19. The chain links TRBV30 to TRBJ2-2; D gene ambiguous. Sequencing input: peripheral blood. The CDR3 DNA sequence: TGTGCCTGGAGTGTCTCCGTACCTATGATGGCCGGGGAGCTGTTTTTT. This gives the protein CAWSVSVPMMAGELFF.